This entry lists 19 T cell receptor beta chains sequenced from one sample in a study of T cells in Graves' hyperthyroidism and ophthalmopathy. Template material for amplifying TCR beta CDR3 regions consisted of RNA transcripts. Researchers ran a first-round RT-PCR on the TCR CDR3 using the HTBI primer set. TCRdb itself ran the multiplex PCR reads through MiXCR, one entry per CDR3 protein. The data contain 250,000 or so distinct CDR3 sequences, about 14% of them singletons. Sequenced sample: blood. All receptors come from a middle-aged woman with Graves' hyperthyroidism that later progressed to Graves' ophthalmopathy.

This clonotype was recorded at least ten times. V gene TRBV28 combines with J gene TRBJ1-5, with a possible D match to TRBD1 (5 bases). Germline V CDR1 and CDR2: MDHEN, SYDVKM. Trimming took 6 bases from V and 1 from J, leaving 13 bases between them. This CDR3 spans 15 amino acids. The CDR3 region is CASSSGYGSNQPQHF. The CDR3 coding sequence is TGTGCCAGCAGCTCAGGGTATGGGAGCAATCAGCCCCAGCATTTT.

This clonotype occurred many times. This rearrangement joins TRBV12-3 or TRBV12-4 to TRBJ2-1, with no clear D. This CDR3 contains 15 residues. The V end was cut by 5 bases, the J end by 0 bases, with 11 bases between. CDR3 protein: CASSPRSSSYNEQFF. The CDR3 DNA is TGTGCCAGCAGTCCGCGGAGTAGCTCCTACAATGAGCAGTTCTTC.

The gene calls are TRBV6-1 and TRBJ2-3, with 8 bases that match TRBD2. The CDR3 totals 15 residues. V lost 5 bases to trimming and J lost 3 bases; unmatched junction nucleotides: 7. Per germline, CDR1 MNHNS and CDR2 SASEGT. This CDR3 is CASSTPSGSTDTQYF. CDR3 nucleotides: TGTGCCAGCAGTACGCCCAGCGGGAGTACAGATACGCAGTATTTT.

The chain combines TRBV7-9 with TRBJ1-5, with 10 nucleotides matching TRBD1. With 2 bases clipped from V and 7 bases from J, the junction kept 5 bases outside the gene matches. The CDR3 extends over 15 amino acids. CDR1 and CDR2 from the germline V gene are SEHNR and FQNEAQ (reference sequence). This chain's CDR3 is CASSLRGQGEQPQHF. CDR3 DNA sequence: TGTGCCAGCAGCTTAAGAGGACAGGGGGAACAGCCCCAGCATTTT.

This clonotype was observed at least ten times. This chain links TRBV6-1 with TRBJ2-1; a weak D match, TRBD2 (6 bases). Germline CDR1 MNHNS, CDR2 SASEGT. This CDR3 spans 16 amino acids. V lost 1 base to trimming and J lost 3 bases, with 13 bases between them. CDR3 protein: CASSEEGSGVYNEQFF. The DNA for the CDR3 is TGTGCCAGCAGTGAAGAGGGTAGCGGAGTCTACAATGAGCAGTTCTTC.

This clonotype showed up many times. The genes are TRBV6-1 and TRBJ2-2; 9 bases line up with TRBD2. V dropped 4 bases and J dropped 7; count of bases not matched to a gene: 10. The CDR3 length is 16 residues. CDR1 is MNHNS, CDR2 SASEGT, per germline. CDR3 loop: CASSAPGGRAVGELFF. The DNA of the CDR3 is TGTGCCAGCAGTGCGCCTGGCGGGAGGGCCGTCGGGGAGCTGTTTTTT.

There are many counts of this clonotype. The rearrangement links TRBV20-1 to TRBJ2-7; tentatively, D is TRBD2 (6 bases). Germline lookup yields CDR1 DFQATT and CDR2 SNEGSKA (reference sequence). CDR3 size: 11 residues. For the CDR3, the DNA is TGCTCGCGGGACGCTGTCTACGAGCAGTACTTC. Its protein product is CSRDAVYEQYF.

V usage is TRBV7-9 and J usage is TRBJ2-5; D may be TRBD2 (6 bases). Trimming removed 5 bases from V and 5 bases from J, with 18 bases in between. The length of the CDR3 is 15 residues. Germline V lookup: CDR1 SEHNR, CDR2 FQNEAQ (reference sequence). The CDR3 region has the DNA TGTGCCAGCAGCGTCCCGGGACTCCGGCGGGAGACCCAGTACTTC. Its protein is CASSVPGLRRETQYF. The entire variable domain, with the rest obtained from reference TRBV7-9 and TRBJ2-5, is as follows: DTGVSQNPRHKITKRGQNVTFRCDPISEHNRLYWYRQTLGQGPEFLTYFQNEAQLEKSRLLSDRFSAERPKGSFSTLEIQRTEQGDSAMYLCASSVPGLRRETQYFGPGTRLLVL.

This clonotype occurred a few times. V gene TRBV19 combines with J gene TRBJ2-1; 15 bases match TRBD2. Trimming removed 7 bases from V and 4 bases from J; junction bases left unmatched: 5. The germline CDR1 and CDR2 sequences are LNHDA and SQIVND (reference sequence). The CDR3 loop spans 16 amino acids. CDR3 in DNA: TGTGCCAGTACCGGGACTAGCGGGAGGCCTTACAATGAGCAGTTCTTC. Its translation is CASTGTSGRPYNEQFF.

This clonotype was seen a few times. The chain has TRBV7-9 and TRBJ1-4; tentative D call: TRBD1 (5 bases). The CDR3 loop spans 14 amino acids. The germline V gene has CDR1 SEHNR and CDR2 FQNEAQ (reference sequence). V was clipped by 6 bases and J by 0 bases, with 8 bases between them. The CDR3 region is CASSGHATNEKLFF. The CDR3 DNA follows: TGTGCCAGCAGTGGACACGCAACTAATGAAAAACTGTTTTTT.

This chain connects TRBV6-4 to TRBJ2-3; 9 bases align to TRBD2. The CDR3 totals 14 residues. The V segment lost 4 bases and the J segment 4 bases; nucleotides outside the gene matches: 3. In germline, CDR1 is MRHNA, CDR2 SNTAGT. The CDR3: CASSVAGESDTQYF. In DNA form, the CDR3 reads TGTGCCAGCAGTGTAGCGGGGGAGTCAGATACGCAGTATTTT.

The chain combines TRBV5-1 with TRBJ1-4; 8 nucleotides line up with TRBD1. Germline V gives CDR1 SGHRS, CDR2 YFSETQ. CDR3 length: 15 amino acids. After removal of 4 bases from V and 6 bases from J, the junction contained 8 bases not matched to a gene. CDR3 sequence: CASSLPPTGDEKLFF. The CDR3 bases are TGCGCCAGCAGCCTTCCACCGACAGGGGATGAAAAACTGTTTTTT.

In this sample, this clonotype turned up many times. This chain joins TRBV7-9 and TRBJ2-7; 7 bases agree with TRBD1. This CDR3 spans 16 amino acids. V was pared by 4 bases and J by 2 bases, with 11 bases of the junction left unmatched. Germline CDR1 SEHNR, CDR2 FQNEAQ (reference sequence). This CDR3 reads CASSSPKGTEAYEQYF. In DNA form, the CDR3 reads TGTGCCAGCAGCTCCCCCAAGGGGACAGAAGCCTACGAGCAGTACTTC.

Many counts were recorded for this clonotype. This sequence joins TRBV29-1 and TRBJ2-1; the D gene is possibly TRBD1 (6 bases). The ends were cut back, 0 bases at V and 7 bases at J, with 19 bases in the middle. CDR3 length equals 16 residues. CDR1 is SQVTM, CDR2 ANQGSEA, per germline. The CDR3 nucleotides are TGCAGCGTTGAAGACCCCGTAGGACAGTTTTGGAATGAGCAGTTCTTC. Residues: CSVEDPVGQFWNEQFF.

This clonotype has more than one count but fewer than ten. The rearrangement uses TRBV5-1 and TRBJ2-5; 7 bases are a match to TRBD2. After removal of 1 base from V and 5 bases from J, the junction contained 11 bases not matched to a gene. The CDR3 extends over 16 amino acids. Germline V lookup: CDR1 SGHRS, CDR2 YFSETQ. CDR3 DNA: TGCGCCAGCAGCTTGTTTAGCGGGCCCGGAGTGGAGACCCAGTACTTC. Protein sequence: CASSLFSGPGVETQYF.

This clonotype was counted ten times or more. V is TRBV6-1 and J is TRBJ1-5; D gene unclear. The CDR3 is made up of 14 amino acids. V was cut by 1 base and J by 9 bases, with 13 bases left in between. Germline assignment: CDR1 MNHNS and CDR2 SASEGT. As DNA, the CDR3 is TGTGCCAGCAGTGAAGAAACAGTACCTCGGCCCCAGCATTTT. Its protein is CASSEETVPRPQHF.

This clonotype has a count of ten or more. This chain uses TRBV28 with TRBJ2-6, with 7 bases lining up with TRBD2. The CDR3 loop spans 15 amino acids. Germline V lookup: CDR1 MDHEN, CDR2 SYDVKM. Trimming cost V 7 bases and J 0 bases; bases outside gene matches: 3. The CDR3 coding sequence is TGTGCCAGCATAACGGGGGGCTCTGGGGCCAACGTCCTGACTTTC. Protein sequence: CASITGGSGANVLTF. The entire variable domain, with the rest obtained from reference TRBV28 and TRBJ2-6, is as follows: DVKVTQSSRYLVKRTGEKVFLECVQDMDHENMFWYRQDPGLGLRLIYFSYDVKMKEKGDIPEGYSVSREKKERFSLILESASTNQTSMYLCASITGGSGANVLTFGAGSRLTVL.

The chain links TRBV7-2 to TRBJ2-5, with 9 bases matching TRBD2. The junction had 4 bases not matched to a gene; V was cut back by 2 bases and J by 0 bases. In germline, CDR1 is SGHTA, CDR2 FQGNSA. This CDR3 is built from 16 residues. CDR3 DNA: TGTGCCAGCAGCTTATCCAGCGGGAGGCACCAAGAGACCCAGTACTTC. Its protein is CASSLSSGRHQETQYF.

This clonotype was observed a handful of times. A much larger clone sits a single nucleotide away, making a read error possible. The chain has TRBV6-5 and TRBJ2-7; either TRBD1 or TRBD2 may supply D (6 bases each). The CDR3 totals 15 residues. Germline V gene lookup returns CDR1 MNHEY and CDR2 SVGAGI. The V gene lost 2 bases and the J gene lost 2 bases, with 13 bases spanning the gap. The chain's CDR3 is CASSYRTRGAYEQYV. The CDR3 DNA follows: TGTGCCAGCAGTTACCGGACAAGGGGGGCCTACGAGCAGTACGTC.